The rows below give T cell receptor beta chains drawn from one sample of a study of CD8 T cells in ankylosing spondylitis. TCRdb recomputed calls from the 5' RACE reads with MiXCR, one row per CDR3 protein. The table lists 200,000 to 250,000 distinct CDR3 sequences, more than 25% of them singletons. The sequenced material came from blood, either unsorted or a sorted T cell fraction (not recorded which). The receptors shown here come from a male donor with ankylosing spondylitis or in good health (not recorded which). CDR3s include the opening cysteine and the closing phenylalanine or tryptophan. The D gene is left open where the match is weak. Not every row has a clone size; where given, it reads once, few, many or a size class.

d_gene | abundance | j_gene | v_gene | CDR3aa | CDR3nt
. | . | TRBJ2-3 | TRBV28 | CASSLDGYTDTQYF | TGTGCCAGCAGTTTGGACGGATACACAGATACGCAGTATTTT
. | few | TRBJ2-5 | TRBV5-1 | CASSTGTPSGTQYF | TGCGCCAGCAGCACCGGGACTCCTTCAGGGACCCAGTACTTC
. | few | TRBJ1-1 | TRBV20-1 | CSASLEGSNTEAFF | TGCAGTGCTAGTCTTGAGGGTTCGAACACTGAAGCTTTCTTT
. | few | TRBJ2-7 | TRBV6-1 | CASTEGAELTNFTYEQYF | TGTGCCAGCACCGAAGGTGCAGAGTTAACCAACTTTACCTACGAGCAGTACTTC
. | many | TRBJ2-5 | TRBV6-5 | CASSYSGGQETQYF | TGTGCCAGCAGTTACTCAGGGGGCCAAGAGACCCAGTACTTC
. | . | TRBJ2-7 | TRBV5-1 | CASSFPATSPEQYF | TGCGCCAGCAGCTTCCCGGCCACCTCTCCCGAGCAGTACTTC
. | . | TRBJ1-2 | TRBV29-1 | CSVDRATQGSAGYTF | TGCAGCGTTGATCGGGCGACCCAGGGTTCTGCTGGCTACACCTTC
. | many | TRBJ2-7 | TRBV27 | CASSMGIGEQYF | TGTGCCAGCAGTATGGGGATCGGCGAGCAGTACTTC
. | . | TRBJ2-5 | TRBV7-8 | CASSLDSGEQETQYF | TGTGCCAGCAGCTTAGATTCGGGGGAACAAGAGACCCAGTACTTC
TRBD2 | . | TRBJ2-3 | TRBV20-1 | CSAKAGGNTDTQYF | TGCAGTGCTAAAGCGGGGGGGAACACAGATACGCAGTATTTT
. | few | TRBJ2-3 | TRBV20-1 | CSAGPLTGSSTDTQYF | TGCAGTGCAGGCCCCCTAACAGGGTCTAGCACAGATACGCAGTATTTT
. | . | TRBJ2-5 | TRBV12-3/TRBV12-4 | CASSRWGAETQYF | TGTGCCAGCAGCCGCTGGGGGGCGGAGACCCAGTACTTC
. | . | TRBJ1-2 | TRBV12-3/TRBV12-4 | CASSFDGGLGYTF | TGTGCCAGCAGTTTCGATGGGGGGCTTGGCTACACCTTC
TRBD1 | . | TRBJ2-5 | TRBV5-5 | CASSLQGTETQYF | TGTGCCAGCAGCCTACAGGGGACAGAGACCCAGTACTTC
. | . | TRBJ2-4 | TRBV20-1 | CSAGSPPTGAIQYF | TGCAGTGCTGGGTCCCCTCCCACCGGGGCCATTCAGTACTTC
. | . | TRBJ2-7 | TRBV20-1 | CSARWGTPYEQYF | TGCAGTGCTAGGTGGGGGACCCCCTACGAGCAGTACTTC
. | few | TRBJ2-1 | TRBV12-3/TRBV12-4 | CASSFRGAWNEQFF | TGTGCCAGCAGTTTTCGGGGGGCTTGGAATGAGCAGTTCTTC
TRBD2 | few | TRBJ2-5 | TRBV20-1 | CSAGTTSGGGTQYF | TGCAGTGCTGGGACGACTAGCGGGGGGGGGACCCAGTACTTC
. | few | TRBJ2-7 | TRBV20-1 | CSASPRGYEQYF | TGCAGTGCTTCTCCCCGGGGCTACGAGCAGTACTTC
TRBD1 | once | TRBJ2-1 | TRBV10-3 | CAISNSGQGGHNEQFF | TGTGCCATCAGTAACTCGGGACAGGGGGGACACAATGAGCAGTTCTTC
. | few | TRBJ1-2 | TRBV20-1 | CSARDATYASGYTF | TGCAGTGCTAGAGATGCGACCTACGCGTCTGGCTACACCTTC
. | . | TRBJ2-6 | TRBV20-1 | CSARRIQSSGANVLTF | TGCAGTGCCCGCAGAATCCAATCTTCTGGGGCCAACGTCCTGACTTTC
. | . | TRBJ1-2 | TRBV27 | CASSLTGNYGYTF | TGTGCCAGCAGTTTGACGGGGAACTATGGCTACACCTTC
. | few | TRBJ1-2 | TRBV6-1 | CASSKGRDYGYTF | TGTGCCAGCAGTAAGGGTCGGGACTATGGCTACACCTTC
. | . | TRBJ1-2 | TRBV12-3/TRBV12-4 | CASRHGGTGYTF | TGCGCCAGCAGACATGGGGGGACTGGCTACACCTTC
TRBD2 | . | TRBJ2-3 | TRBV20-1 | CSARFSGGPAGTQYF | TGCAGTGCTAGATTTAGCGGGGGCCCGGCAGGAACGCAGTATTTT
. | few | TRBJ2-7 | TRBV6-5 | CASSYGRVGADEQYF | TGTGCCAGCAGTTACGGCCGAGTGGGGGCCGACGAGCAGTACTTC
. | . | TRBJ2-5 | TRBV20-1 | CSARDLRGAGETQYF | TGCAGTGCTAGAGATTTGAGAGGGGCCGGGGAGACCCAGTACTTC
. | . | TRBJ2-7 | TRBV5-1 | CASSRSGDSSYEQYF | TGCGCCAGCAGCCGCTCAGGGGATTCCTCCTACGAGCAGTACTTC
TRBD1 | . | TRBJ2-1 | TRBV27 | CASGKGTGSGAEQFF | TGTGCCAGCGGCAAGGGGACAGGGAGTGGTGCTGAGCAGTTCTTC
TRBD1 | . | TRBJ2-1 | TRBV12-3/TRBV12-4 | CASSLGDRAQFF | TGTGCCAGCAGTTTAGGGGACAGGGCGCAGTTCTTC
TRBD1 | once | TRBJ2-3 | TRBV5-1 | CASSLATGGLDTQYF | TGCGCCAGCAGCTTGGCCACAGGGGGGTTAGATACGCAGTATTTT
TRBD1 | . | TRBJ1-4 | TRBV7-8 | CASSPTTGAGNEKLFF | TGTGCCAGCAGCCCAACTACAGGGGCCGGTAATGAAAAACTGTTTTTT
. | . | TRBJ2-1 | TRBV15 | CATSRDRGGEGYNEQFF | TGTGCCACCAGCAGAGATAGGGGAGGAGAGGGCTACAATGAGCAGTTCTTC
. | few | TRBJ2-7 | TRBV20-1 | CSARERGANDEQYF | TGCAGTGCTAGAGAACGGGGGGCTAACGACGAGCAGTACTTC
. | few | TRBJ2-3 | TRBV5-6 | CASILSGRFTDTQYF | TGTGCCAGCATCCTCTCGGGACGGTTCACAGATACGCAGTATTTT
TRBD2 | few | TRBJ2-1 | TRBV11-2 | CASSYSGGAGFF | TGTGCCAGCAGCTATAGCGGGGGGGCGGGGTTCTTC
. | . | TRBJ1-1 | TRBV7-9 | CASSLAIAPNTEAFF | TGTGCCAGCAGCTTAGCCATAGCACCGAACACTGAAGCTTTCTTT
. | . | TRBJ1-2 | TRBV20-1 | CSARDHNNYGYTF | TGCAGTGCTAGAGATCACAATAACTATGGCTACACCTTC
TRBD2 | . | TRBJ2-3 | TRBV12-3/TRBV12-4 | CATENSGGITDTQYF | TGTGCCACCGAAAATAGCGGGGGTATCACAGATACGCAGTATTTT
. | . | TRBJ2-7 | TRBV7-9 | CASSPDIGYEQYF | TGTGCCAGCAGCCCCGACATAGGCTACGAGCAGTACTTC